These 16 T cell receptor beta chains share one sample of origin, sequenced in a study of OX40 agonist ivuxolimab in advanced cancers. Here immunoSEQ multiplex PCR was the method, and the copy in TCRdb shows in-frame clones only, minus some. The sample lists 55,000 to 80,000 clones; about 86% were seen once. This material consisted of CD4+ or CD8+ T cells sorted from blood, taken in a trial of the OX40 agonist ivuxolimab. The receptors shown here come from an adult with an advanced solid tumor such as melanoma, head and neck, liver or kidney cancer.

Written as DNA, the CDR3 is TGTGCCAGCAGCCAAGAATGGGGGACAGGCGGTCCCCCGGCGCGCGAGCAGTACTTC. Translation: CASSQEWGTGGPPAREQYF. The chain has TRBV14 and TRBJ2-7; 8 nucleotides match TRBD1. V lost 0 bases, J lost 6 bases, and 19 bases stayed unmatched. This CDR3 has 19 residues. Germline loops: CDR1 SGHDN, CDR2 FVKESK.

The J gene is TRBJ2-6, the V gene TRBV4-3; unclear D gene. V lost 4 bases to trimming and J lost 4 bases, with 5 bases between them. This CDR3 is built from 13 residues. CDR1 is LGHNA and CDR2 is YSLEER in the germline V gene. The CDR3 DNA is TGCGCCAGCAGCCCAGAGGGGGCCAACGTCCTGACTTTC. It codes for CASSPEGANVLTF.

The gene calls are TRBV6-5 and TRBJ2-5, with D perhaps matching TRBD2 (6 bases). This CDR3 comprises 14 residues. V lost 8 bases, J lost 1 base, and 14 bases lay in between. The germline CDR1 and CDR2 sequences are MNHEY and SVGAGI. CDR3 region: CASRSAGRQETQYF. CDR3 sequence (DNA): TGTGCCAGCCGAAGTGCGGGGCGCCAAGAGACCCAGTACTTC.

J is TRBJ2-2 and V is TRBV7-9, with a possible D match to TRBD2 (5 bases). Germline CDR1 SEHNR, CDR2 FQNEAQ (reference sequence). The V and J ends lost 4 bases and 5 bases respectively, with 8 bases between them. The CDR3 has 13 residues. For the CDR3, the DNA is TGTGCCAGCAGCTCCCGGGGAACCGGGGAGCTGTTTTTT. Protein: CASSSRGTGELFF.

This clone appeared a single time. The chain uses TRBV29-1 and TRBJ2-7, with TRBD2 matching 11 bases. The germline gives CDR1 SQVTM, CDR2 ANQGSEA. There are 15 residues in the CDR3. J gave up 2 bases and V 3 bases, and 6 bases lay outside the gene matches. CDR3 amino acids: CSVEGLAGGPYEQYF. Here the CDR3 DNA reads TGCAGCGTTGAGGGGCTAGCGGGAGGACCCTACGAGCAGTACTTC.

V is TRBV6-1 and J is TRBJ1-2; D is ambiguous. Germline V gene sequence: CDR1 MNHNS, CDR2 SASEGT. The CDR3 runs 10 residues. The V and J ends lost 2 bases and 13 bases respectively, with 8 bases between them. CDR3 in amino acids: CASSERNITF. The CDR3 DNA sequence: TGTGCCAGCAGTGAACGAAATATCACCTTC.

The genes are TRBV5-4 and TRBJ1-1; D might be TRBD1 (5 bases). Germline-derived CDR1 and CDR2 are SGHNT and YYREEE (reference sequence). V was clipped by 5 bases and J by 1 base, with 24 bases between them. The CDR3 spans 18 residues. The CDR3: CASRTGLMVAGANTEAFF. Here the CDR3 DNA reads TGTGCCAGCAGGACGGGACTTATGGTGGCCGGGGCGAACACTGAAGCTTTCTTT. The full variable domain, its missing parts supplied by reference TRBV5-4 and TRBJ1-1, is ETGVTQSPTHLIKTRGQQVTLRCSSQSGHNTVSWYQQALGQGPQFIFQYYREEENGRGNFPPRFSGLQFPNYSSELNVNALELDDSALYLCASRTGLMVAGANTEAFFGQGTRLTVV.

This chain connects TRBV7-9 to TRBJ1-1; 11 bases fit TRBD1. Per the germline V gene, CDR1 is SEHNR and CDR2 is FQNEAQ (reference sequence). The CDR3 has 19 amino acids. V shed 2 bases and J 0 bases; nucleotides not matched to a gene: 11. The CDR3 protein is CASSLSRDRGGTLNTEAFF. The DNA for the CDR3 is TGTGCCAGCAGCTTATCCCGGGACAGGGGGGGAACGTTGAACACTGAAGCTTTCTTT. Supplemented by reference TRBV7-9 and TRBJ1-1, the full variable domain reads DTGVSQNPRHKITKRGQNVTFRCDPISEHNRLYWYRQTLGQGPEFLTYFQNEAQLEKSRLLSDRFSAERPKGSFSTLEIQRTEQGDSAMYLCASSLSRDRGGTLNTEAFFGQGTRLTVV.

The V and J genes are TRBV6-5 and TRBJ2-7, with 9 nucleotides matching TRBD2. The CDR3 totals 15 residues. Germline loops: CDR1 MNHEY, CDR2 SVGAGI. V was pared by 1 base and J by 2 bases, with 3 bases of the junction left unmatched. For the CDR3, the DNA is TGTGCCAGCAGTTACTGGGCTAGCGGGGCCTACGAGCAGTACTTC. As protein: CASSYWASGAYEQYF.

This clone has ten or more counts. The genes are TRBV6-5 and TRBJ1-5, with D unclear. Between the trimmed V and J ends, which lost 5 bases and 7 bases, there was a span of 12 bases. Germline-derived CDR1 and CDR2 are MNHEY and SVGAGI. The CDR3 spans 13 residues. The DNA of the CDR3 is TGTGCCAGCAGTCCGAACAACGGACAGCCCCAGCATTTT. It codes for CASSPNNGQPQHF.

The chain uses TRBV5-4 and TRBJ2-3; TRBD2 aligns across 11 bases. The junction had 16 bases not matched to a gene; V was cut back by 4 bases and J by 0 bases. The CDR3 runs to 20 residues. Germline V lookup: CDR1 SGHNT, CDR2 YYREEE (reference sequence). The CDR3 is CASSPSSGGLLTPSTDTQYF. Written as DNA, the CDR3 is TGTGCCAGCAGCCCTTCTAGCGGGGGGCTCCTTACTCCAAGCACAGATACGCAGTATTTT.

This chain joins TRBV7-9 and TRBJ2-7; D call uncertain. The V gene's germline CDR1 is SEHNR and CDR2 FQNEAQ (reference sequence). The CDR3 contains 13 residues. Between the trimmed V and J ends, which lost 7 bases and 6 bases, there was a span of 16 bases. The DNA for the CDR3 is TGTGCCAGCAACCAAGCCACCCGTGCCGAGCAGTACTTC. Translating it yields CASNQATRAEQYF.

The chain has TRBV25-1 and TRBJ1-2; TRBD1 matches 10 bases. The CDR3 sequence is 14 residues long. The junction had 8 bases not matched to a gene; V was cut back by 6 bases and J by 7 bases. Germline V gene sequence: CDR1 MGHDK, CDR2 SYGVNS. This CDR3 is CASSPRQGAPGYTF. CDR3 nucleotide sequence: TGTGCCAGCAGCCCCCGACAGGGGGCTCCTGGCTACACCTTC.

The genes are TRBV7-2 and TRBJ2-7, with TRBD1 matching over 10 bases. J lost 5 bases, V lost 1 base, and 5 bases had no gene match. Per the germline V gene, CDR1 is SGHTA and CDR2 is FQGNSA. The CDR3 loop spans 15 amino acids. The CDR3 loop is CASSLGRTGGNEQYF. The CDR3, as DNA: TGTGCCAGCAGCTTAGGTCGGACAGGGGGTAACGAGCAGTACTTC.

The genes are TRBV6-6 and TRBJ2-7; unclear D gene. Between the trimmed V and J ends, which lost 6 bases and 3 bases, there was a span of 12 bases. CDR3 length: 13 residues. In germline, CDR1 is MNHNY, CDR2 SVGAGI (reference sequence). The CDR3 loop is CASSPEVNYEQYF. Here the CDR3 DNA reads TGTGCCAGCAGCCCCGAAGTGAACTACGAGCAGTACTTC.

The rearrangement uses TRBV6-6 and TRBJ1-1; TRBD1 aligns across 8 bases. Losses at the gene ends were 5 bases for V and 4 bases for J; bases not matched to a gene: 3. CDR3 length: 13 residues. CDR1 and CDR2 (germline): MNHNY, SVGAGI (reference sequence). The CDR3 bases are TGTGCCAGCAGTGTAACAGGGGGCACTGAAGCTTTCTTT. This encodes CASSVTGGTEAFF.